This T cell receptor beta chain was obtained from a study of OX40 agonist ivuxolimab in advanced cancers. Study-wide results and limits: CD4+ T cells averaged fewer expanded clones than CD8+ T cells. Also present in some nonresponders was a low level of normalized T-cell clonal expansion.

This clone was counted once. The antigen is not known. Germline CDR1 is SGHAT and CDR2 is FQNNGV. This CDR3 comprises 16 residues. J gave up 5 bases and V 2 bases, and 9 bases lay outside the gene matches. Repertoires were generated with immunoSEQ multiplex PCR, while TCRdb's copy carries only in-frame clones and drops some. The table shows some 61,000 clones, with about 90% occurring only once. This receptor was identified in an adult with an advanced solid tumor such as melanoma, head and neck, liver or kidney cancer. The V and J genes are TRBV11-2 and TRBJ2-5; the match to TRBD1 covers 9 bases. The sequenced sample was CD4+ or CD8+ T cells sorted from blood, obtained in a trial of the OX40 agonist ivuxolimab. CDR3 region: CASSLRFLQGAETQYF. DNA of the CDR3: TGTGCCAGCAGCTTAAGGTTTTTACAGGGGGCCGAGACCCAGTACTTC.